The T cell receptor beta chain described here comes from a study of Graves' ophthalmopathy and Graves' hyperthyroidism. In its sample, this clonotype was seen many times. Amplification targeted the TCR beta CDR3 regions, with RNA transcripts as the source material. Scientists carried out first-round RT-PCR using HTBI primers and then a second-round multiplex PCR. TCRdb reanalysed the multiplex PCR reads using MiXCR and keeps one entry per CDR3 protein. This table holds some 1.1 million distinct CDR3 sequences, about 38% found once. CDR3 length: 15 amino acids. Germline loops: CDR1 SGHTA, CDR2 FQGNSA. V shed 0 bases and J shed 7 bases, with 13 bases lying between them.

The rearrangement uses TRBV7-2 and TRBJ1-5; D possibly corresponds to TRBD1 (5 bases). The specimen was peripheral blood or thyroid tissue (not recorded which). The sequence was collected from an adult man with Graves' hyperthyroidism. CDR3 sequence reads: CASSLAPGRPQPQHF. The CDR3 DNA reads as TGTGCCAGCAGCTTAGCCCCGGGACGTCCCCAGCCCCAGCATTTT.